Each of the 27 T cell receptor beta chains below was sequenced from the same sample in a study of Graves' ophthalmopathy and Graves' hyperthyroidism. Amplified material comprised TCR beta CDR3 regions derived from RNA transcripts. HTBI-primed first-round RT-PCR preceded second-round multiplex PCR. TCRdb re-called the multiplex PCR reads with MiXCR, one entry per CDR3 protein. The sample holds roughly 220,000 distinct CDR3 sequences; approximately 42% are singletons and the top ten take approximately 44%. The specimen sequenced was peripheral blood. These receptors were taken from an adult man with Graves' ophthalmopathy.

This chain's CDR3 is CASSSRPAGTADEQYF. CDR3 in DNA: TGTGCCAGCAGCTCACGACCGGCCGGGACCGCAGACGAGCAGTACTTC. This rearrangement joins TRBV7-6 to TRBJ2-7, with D tentatively TRBD1 or TRBD2 (5 bases each). Germline CDR1 is SGHVS and CDR2 is FNYEAQ. CDR3 size: 16 residues. Trimming left V 4 bases short and J 5 bases short, with 21 bases between. Filled out from reference TRBV7-6 and TRBJ2-7, the complete variable domain reads GAGVSQSPRYKVTKRGQDVALRCDPISGHVSLYWYRQALGQGPEFLTYFNYEAQQDKSGLPNDRFSAERPEGSISTLTIQRTEQRDSAMYRCASSSRPAGTADEQYFGPGTRLTVT.

This clonotype was counted only a few times. The rearrangement joins TRBV18 to TRBJ2-7, with TRBD1 matching 7 bases. After removal of 1 base from V and 0 bases from J, the junction contained 0 bases not matched to a gene. This CDR3 is 14 amino acids long. The V gene's germline CDR1 is KGHSH and CDR2 LQKENI. The CDR3 DNA sequence: TGTGCCAGCTCACCACAGGGGGCCTCCTACGAGCAGTACTTC. Translation gives CASSPQGASYEQYF.

This sequence joins TRBV28 and TRBJ2-5; maybe TRBD1 (6 bases). The CDR3 consists of 15 residues. Trimming took off 6 bases at V and 5 bases at J, with 19 bases between the two ends. Germline CDR1 reads MDHEN; CDR2 reads SYDVKM. The CDR3 spells CASSPGALGHETQYF. The CDR3 bases are TGTGCCAGCAGCCCAGGGGCCCTAGGTCATGAGACCCAGTACTTC.

With respect to this clonotype: A much larger clone differs by one base, so this may be a read error. The chain recombines TRBV6-5 with TRBJ2-2; 7 nucleotides align to TRBD1. The CDR3 runs to 15 residues. Per the germline V gene, CDR1 is MNHEY and CDR2 is SVGAGI. V trimming: 6 bases; J trimming: 0 bases; junction bases outside the gene matches: 4. The DNA for the CDR3 is TGTGCCAGCAGGCACGGGACAGCGAACACCGGGGAGCTGTTTTTT. Protein product: CASRHGTANTGELFF.

The rearrangement links TRBV3-1 to TRBJ1-1; D may be TRBD1 (5 bases). The V gene's germline CDR1 is LGHDT and CDR2 YNNKEL (reference sequence). Trimming cost V 3 bases and J 2 bases, with 10 bases left between them. This CDR3 is 14 amino acids long. The CDR3 DNA is TGTGCCAGCAGCCAGACAGTGATTAACACTGAAGCTTTCTTT. Protein: CASSQTVINTEAFF.

The genes are TRBV10-3 and TRBJ2-5; TRBD1 agrees at 7 bases. Germline CDR1 reads ENHRY; CDR2 reads SYGVKD. This CDR3 is 15 amino acids long. The ends lost 2 bases at V and 4 bases at J; junction bases unmatched: 7. The CDR3 is CAISEDRESVETQYF. In nucleotides, the CDR3 is TGTGCCATCAGTGAGGACAGGGAGTCGGTAGAGACCCAGTACTTC.

V gene TRBV28 combines with J gene TRBJ2-7; 14 nucleotides line up with TRBD2. CDR1 MDHEN and CDR2 SYDVKM come from the germline V gene. J was trimmed by 3 bases and V by 5 bases; bases with no gene match: 6. This CDR3 contains 16 residues. CDR3 region: CASSLGTSGGHYEQYF. CDR3 sequence (DNA): TGTGCCAGCAGTCTAGGGACTAGCGGGGGACACTACGAGCAGTACTTC.

This clonotype was seen many times. V gene TRBV29-1 combines with J gene TRBJ2-7; 7 bases are a match to TRBD1. Germline V gives CDR1 SQVTM, CDR2 ANQGSEA. Unmatched junction bases numbered 7, after V lost 4 bases and J lost 4 bases. The CDR3 totals 13 residues. The CDR3 loop is CSVGGDSNYEQYF. CDR3 sequence (DNA): TGCAGCGTTGGAGGGGACAGCAATTACGAGCAGTACTTC.

V gene TRBV7-8 combines with J gene TRBJ2-7; tentatively, D is TRBD2 (7 bases). The CDR3 spans 15 residues. The V end was cut by 3 bases, the J end by 6 bases, with 18 bases between. In germline, CDR1 is SGHVS, CDR2 FQNEAQ. The CDR3 loop is CASSLLWGGDGEQYF. CDR3 coding DNA: TGTGCCAGCAGCTTGCTTTGGGGGGGCGACGGCGAGCAGTACTTC.

In the case of this clonotype: A read error may account for a junction end that differs from germline. DNA for the CDR3: TGTGCCAGCAGTAAATGGGAGGAGACCCAGTACTTC. It yields the protein CASSKWEETQYF. V and J are TRBV10-1 and TRBJ2-5, with D possibly TRBD2 on 5 matching bases. This CDR3 comprises 12 residues. Germline CDR1 reads WNHNN; CDR2 reads SYGVQD (reference sequence).

The chain employs TRBV9 and TRBJ1-6, with D unresolved. The CDR3 sequence is 10 residues long. The germline V gene encodes CDR1 SGDLS and CDR2 YYNGEE. V was shortened by 2 bases and J by 13 bases, with 4 bases between the two germline ends. The CDR3 DNA reads TGTGCCAGCAGCGTCGACCCCCTCCACTTT. Translation: CASSVDPLHF.

The rearrangement joins TRBV7-8 to TRBJ2-7, with no clear D. The CDR3 is made up of 13 amino acids. Deletions cut 4 bases from V and 3 bases from J, with 10 bases between. The V gene's germline CDR1 is SGHVS and CDR2 FQNEAQ. The CDR3 region is CASSSPNYYEQYF. In nucleotides, the CDR3 is TGTGCCAGCAGCTCACCGAACTACTACGAGCAGTACTTC.

In this sample, this clonotype turned up a few times. This sequence joins TRBV24-1 and TRBJ2-5, with TRBD2 matching over 10 bases. Unmatched junction bases numbered 10, after V lost 5 bases and J lost 5 bases. CDR3 length: 16 residues. Germline values: CDR1 KGHDR, CDR2 SFDVKD. The CDR3 sequence: CATSAPLAGAGETQYF. CDR3 DNA: TGTGCCACCAGTGCGCCCCTAGCGGGAGCTGGCGAGACCCAGTACTTC.

This clonotype was counted between two and nine times. The chain recombines TRBV10-3 with TRBJ1-5; D is possibly TRBD1 (6 bases). The CDR3 loop spans 12 amino acids. Trimming took off 6 bases at V and 4 bases at J, with 7 bases between the two ends. The germline gives CDR1 ENHRY, CDR2 SYGVKD. Written as DNA, the CDR3 is TGTGCCATCAGCCAGGGGAATCAGCCCCAGCATTTT. This encodes CAISQGNQPQHF.

The chain is built from TRBV10-1 and TRBJ2-5; TRBD2 matches 10 bases. Looked up from germline, CDR1 is WNHNN and CDR2 is SYGVQD (reference sequence). This CDR3 spans 18 amino acids. V dropped 1 base and J dropped 5; count of bases not matched to a gene: 13. CDR3 residues: CASSELAGGANTGETQYF. CDR3 DNA: TGCGCCAGCAGTGAGTTAGCGGGGGGCGCGAACACCGGGGAGACCCAGTACTTC.

The genes are TRBV11-2 and TRBJ2-7; D is possibly TRBD2 (6 bases). The germline CDR1 and CDR2 sequences are SGHAT and FQNNGV. Trimming left V 6 bases short and J 2 bases short, with 14 bases between. The CDR3 is 14 amino acids. This CDR3 reads CASSPGTSTYEQYF. The CDR3 nucleotides read TGTGCCAGCAGTCCCGGGACTTCTACCTACGAGCAGTACTTC.

This chain connects TRBV20-1 to TRBJ2-7, with 8 bases identical to TRBD2. CDR1 and CDR2 from the germline V gene are DFQATT and SNEGSKA (reference sequence). V gave up 5 bases and J gave up 0 bases; unmatched junction bases: 6. The CDR3 is 14 amino acids. CDR3 nucleotide sequence: TGCAGTGCTTTTAGCGGGGTCAGCTCCTACGAGCAGTACTTC. This translates into CSAFSGVSSYEQYF.

The sample holds a few counts of this clonotype. The chain is built from TRBV10-2 and TRBJ1-6; D is unclear. The germline gives CDR1 WSHSY, CDR2 SAAADI. There are 13 residues in the CDR3. V lost 3 bases to trimming and J lost 10 bases, with 10 bases between them. The CDR3 bases are TGCGCCAGCAGTGATGGCTGGGGATCACCCCTCCACTTT. Residues: CASSDGWGSPLHF.

Ten or more counts support this clonotype. V and J are TRBV29-1 and TRBJ1-1; D gene unclear. The CDR3 has 13 amino acids. Trimming shortened V by 4 bases and J by 5 bases, and 14 bases separated the two germline ends. Germline V CDR1 and CDR2: SQVTM, ANQGSEA. This CDR3 is CSVAGLMGTEAFF. The CDR3 nucleotides are TGCAGCGTTGCAGGACTTATGGGGACTGAAGCTTTCTTT.

The rearrangement uses TRBV9 and TRBJ2-5; TRBD1 matches 8 bases. Germline CDR1 and CDR2: SGDLS and YYNGEE. J gave up 4 bases and V 9 bases, and 8 bases lay outside the gene matches. The CDR3 runs to 13 residues. The CDR3 sequence is CATGTGGGETQYF. CDR3 bases: TGTGCCACCGGTACAGGGGGTGGAGAGACCCAGTACTTC.

The chain links TRBV25-1 to TRBJ1-3; 12 nucleotides agree with TRBD1. Germline-derived CDR1 and CDR2 are MGHDK and SYGVNS. This CDR3 has 16 amino acids. Trimming took 5 bases from V and 4 from J; bases not matched to a gene: 6. The CDR3, as DNA: TGTGCCAGCAGTCCGGGACAGGGGGCTGCGGGAAACACCATATATTTT. This translates into CASSPGQGAAGNTIYF. The variable domain in full, completed from reference TRBV25-1 and TRBJ1-3, reads EADIYQTPRYLVIGTGKKITLECSQTMGHDKMYWYQQDPGMELHLIHYSYGVNSTEKGDLSSESTVSRIRTEHFPLTLESARPSHTSQYLCASSPGQGAAGNTIYFGEGSWLTVV.

The genes are TRBV2 and TRBJ1-2; D gene ambiguous. The CDR3 totals 12 residues. Germline CDR1 reads SNHLY; CDR2 reads FYNNEI. With 4 bases removed from V and 7 bases from J, the gap between germline ends came to 10 bases. The CDR3 DNA follows: TGTGCCAGCAGTGGAACGGCTCGTGGCTACACCTTC. Translating it yields CASSGTARGYTF. Filled out from reference TRBV2 and TRBJ1-2, the complete variable domain reads EPEVTQTPSHQVTQMGQEVILRCVPISNHLYFYWYRQILGQKVEFLVSFYNNEISEKSEIFDDQFSVERPDGSNFTLKIRSTKLEDSAMYFCASSGTARGYTFGSGTRLTVV.

This clonotype appeared a few times. The chain couples TRBV9 to TRBJ1-1; unclear D gene. The CDR3 runs to 13 residues. Trimming shortened V by 1 base and J by 8 bases, and 12 bases separated the two germline ends. Germline V gene sequence: CDR1 SGDLS, CDR2 YYNGEE. DNA of the CDR3: TGTGCCAGCAGCGTAACCCCGGAAGGAGAAGCTTTCTTT. It yields the protein CASSVTPEGEAFF.

The chain recombines TRBV7-3 with TRBJ1-1; the D is unclear. The germline CDR1 and CDR2 sequences are SGHTA and FQGTGA. Deletions cut 3 bases from V and 3 bases from J, with 11 bases between. The CDR3 covers 14 residues. CDR3 in amino acids: CASSFMWGDTEAFF. For the CDR3, the DNA is TGTGCCAGCAGCTTCATGTGGGGTGACACTGAAGCTTTCTTT.

Note on this clonotype: The junction shows a germline mismatch at one end, possibly a read error. The chain is built from TRBV7-9 and TRBJ2-5; D might be TRBD2 (5 bases). This CDR3 is built from 15 residues. Germline CDR1 and CDR2: SEHNR and FQNEAQ (reference sequence). The CDR3, as DNA: TGCGCCAGCAGCCGCCTACTAGGAACCCGGGAGACCCAGTACTTC. This gives the protein CASSRLLGTRETQYF.

V is TRBV7-9 and J is TRBJ2-5, with 9 bases that match TRBD2. The germline CDR1 and CDR2 sequences are SEHNR and FQNEAQ (reference sequence). Trimming at V came to 4 bases and at J to 6 bases, leaving 3 bases not matched to a gene. The CDR3 consists of 13 residues. CDR3 sequence: CASSSSGEKTQYF. The DNA for the CDR3 is TGTGCCAGCAGCTCTAGCGGGGAAAAGACCCAGTACTTC.

This clonotype was counted at least ten times. CDR3 DNA sequence: TGTGCCATCAGTGAGTCCACAGACCAAAAGCGGTACTTC. Translated, it gives CAISESTDQKRYF. The chain joins TRBV10-3 to TRBJ2-7, with unresolved D. Germline assignment: CDR1 ENHRY and CDR2 SYGVKD. The V gene lost 0 bases and the J gene lost 12 bases, with 15 bases spanning the gap. This CDR3 region has 13 residues.